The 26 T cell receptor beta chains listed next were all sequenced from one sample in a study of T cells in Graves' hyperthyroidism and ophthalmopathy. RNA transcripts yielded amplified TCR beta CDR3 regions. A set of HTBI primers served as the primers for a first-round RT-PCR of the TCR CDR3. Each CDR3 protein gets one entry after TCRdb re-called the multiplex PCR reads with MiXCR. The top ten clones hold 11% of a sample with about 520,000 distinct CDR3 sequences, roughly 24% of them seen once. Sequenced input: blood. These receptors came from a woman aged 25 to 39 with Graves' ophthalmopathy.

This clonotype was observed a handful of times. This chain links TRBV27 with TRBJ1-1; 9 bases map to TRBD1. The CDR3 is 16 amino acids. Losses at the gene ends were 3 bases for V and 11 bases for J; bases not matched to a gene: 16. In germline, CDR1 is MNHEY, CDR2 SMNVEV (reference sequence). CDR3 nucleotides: TGTGCCAGCAGTTTCCTCCCCGGGACAGGGATCAAGTTTGCTTTCTTT. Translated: CASSFLPGTGIKFAFF.

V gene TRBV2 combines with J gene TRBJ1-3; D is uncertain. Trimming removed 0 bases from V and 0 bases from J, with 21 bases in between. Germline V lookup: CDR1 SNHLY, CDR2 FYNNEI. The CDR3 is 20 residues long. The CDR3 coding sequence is TGTGCCAGCAGTGAAGCGGAAGGAAGAGCCACGAAAACCTCTGGAAACACCATATATTTT. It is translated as CASSEAEGRATKTSGNTIYF.

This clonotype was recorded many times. The CDR3 region has the DNA TGTGCCAGCAGTAGGACAGCTCACTCTGGAAACACCATATATTTT. Translation: CASSRTAHSGNTIYF. The chain has TRBV28 and TRBJ1-3, with D tentatively TRBD1 (6 bases). Trimming cost V 5 bases and J 0 bases, with 11 bases left between them. Germline CDR1 is MDHEN and CDR2 is SYDVKM. The CDR3 consists of 15 residues.

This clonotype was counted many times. The CDR3 DNA reads as TGCAGTGCTAGCGGCAGGGTGGGAGAGACCCAGTACTTC. It yields the protein CSASGRVGETQYF. The chain couples TRBV20-1 to TRBJ2-5; weak D call: TRBD1 (5 bases). CDR3 length: 13 residues. Trimming removed 3 bases from V and 4 bases from J, with 12 bases in between. The V gene's germline CDR1 is DFQATT and CDR2 SNEGSKA (reference sequence).

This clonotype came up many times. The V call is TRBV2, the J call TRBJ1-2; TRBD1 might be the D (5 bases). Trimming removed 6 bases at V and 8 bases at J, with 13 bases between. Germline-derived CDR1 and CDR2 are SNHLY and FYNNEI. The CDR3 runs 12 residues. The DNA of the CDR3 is TGTGCCAGCAGCCCGGGGGGAGACGGCTACACCTTC. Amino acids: CASSPGGDGYTF. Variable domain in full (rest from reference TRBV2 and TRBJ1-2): EPEVTQTPSHQVTQMGQEVILRCVPISNHLYFYWYRQILGQKVEFLVSFYNNEISEKSEIFDDQFSVERPDGSNFTLKIRSTKLEDSAMYFCASSPGGDGYTFGSGTRLTVV.

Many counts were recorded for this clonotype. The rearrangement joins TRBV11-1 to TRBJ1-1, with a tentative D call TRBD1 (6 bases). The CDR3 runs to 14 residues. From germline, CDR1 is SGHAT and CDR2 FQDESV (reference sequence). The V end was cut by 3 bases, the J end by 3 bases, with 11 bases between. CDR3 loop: CASSLYRDHTEAFF. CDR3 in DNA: TGTGCCAGCAGCTTGTACAGGGACCACACTGAAGCTTTCTTT.

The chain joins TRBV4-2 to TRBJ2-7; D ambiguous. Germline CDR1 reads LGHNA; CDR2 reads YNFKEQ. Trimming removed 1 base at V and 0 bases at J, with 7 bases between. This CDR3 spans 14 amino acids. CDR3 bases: TGTGCCAGCAGCCAAGCGGACGTCTCCTACGAGCAGTACTTC. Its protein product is CASSQADVSYEQYF.

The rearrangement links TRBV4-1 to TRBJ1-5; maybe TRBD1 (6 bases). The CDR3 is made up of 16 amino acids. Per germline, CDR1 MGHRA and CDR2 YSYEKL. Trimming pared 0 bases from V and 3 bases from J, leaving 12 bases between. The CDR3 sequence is CASSQDREGDNQPQHF. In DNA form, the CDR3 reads TGCGCCAGCAGCCAAGATCGTGAGGGGGACAATCAGCCCCAGCATTTT.

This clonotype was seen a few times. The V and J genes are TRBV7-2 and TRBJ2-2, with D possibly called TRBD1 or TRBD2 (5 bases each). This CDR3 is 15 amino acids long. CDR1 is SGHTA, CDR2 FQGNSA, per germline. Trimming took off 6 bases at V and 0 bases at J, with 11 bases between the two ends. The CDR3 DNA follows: TGTGCCAGCAGACGGGACCCCGCGAACACCGGGGAGCTGTTTTTT. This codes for CASRRDPANTGELFF.

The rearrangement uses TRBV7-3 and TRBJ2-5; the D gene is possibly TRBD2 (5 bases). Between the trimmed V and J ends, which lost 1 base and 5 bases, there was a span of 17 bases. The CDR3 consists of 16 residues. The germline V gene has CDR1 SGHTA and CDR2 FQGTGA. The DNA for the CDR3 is TGTGCCAGCAGCTTAAGTAACCATCGGCGAGGGGAGACCCAGTACTTC. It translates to CASSLSNHRRGETQYF.

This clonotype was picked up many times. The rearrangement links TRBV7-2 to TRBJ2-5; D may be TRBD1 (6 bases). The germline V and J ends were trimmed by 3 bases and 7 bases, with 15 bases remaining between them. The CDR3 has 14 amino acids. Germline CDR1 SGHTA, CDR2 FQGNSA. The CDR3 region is CASSFKGQGMTQYF. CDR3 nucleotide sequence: TGTGCCAGCAGCTTTAAGGGACAAGGCATGACCCAGTACTTC.

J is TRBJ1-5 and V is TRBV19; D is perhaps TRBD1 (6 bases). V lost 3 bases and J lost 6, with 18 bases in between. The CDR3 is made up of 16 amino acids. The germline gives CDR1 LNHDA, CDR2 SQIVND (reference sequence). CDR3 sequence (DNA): TGTGCCAGTAGTATCCTTCCCACAGGGATCCCTCAGCCCCAGCATTTT. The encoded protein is CASSILPTGIPQPQHF.

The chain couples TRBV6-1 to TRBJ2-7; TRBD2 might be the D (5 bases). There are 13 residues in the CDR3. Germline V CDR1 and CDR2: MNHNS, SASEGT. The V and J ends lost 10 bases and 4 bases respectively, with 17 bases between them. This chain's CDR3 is CATRPGSRYEQYF. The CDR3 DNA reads TGTGCCACCAGGCCGGGGTCCAGGTACGAGCAGTACTTC.

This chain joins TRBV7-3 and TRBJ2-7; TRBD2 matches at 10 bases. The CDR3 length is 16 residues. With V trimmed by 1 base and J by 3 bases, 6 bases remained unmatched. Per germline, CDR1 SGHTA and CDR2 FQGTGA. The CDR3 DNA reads TGTGCCAGCAGCTTAAAATCTAGCGGGGGAATCTACGAGCAGTACTTC. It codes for CASSLKSSGGIYEQYF. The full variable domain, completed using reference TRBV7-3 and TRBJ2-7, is GAGVSQTPSNKVTEKGKYVELRCDPISGHTALYWYRQSLGQGPEFLIYFQGTGAADDSGLPNDRFFAVRPEGSVSTLKIQRTERGDSAVYLCASSLKSSGGIYEQYFGPGTRLTVT.

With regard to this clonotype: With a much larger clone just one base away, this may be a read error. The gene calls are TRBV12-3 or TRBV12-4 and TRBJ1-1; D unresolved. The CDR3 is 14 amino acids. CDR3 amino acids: CACSPDVKNTEAFF. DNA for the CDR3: TGTGCCTGCAGCCCCGACGTGAAGAACACTGAAGCTTTCTTT.

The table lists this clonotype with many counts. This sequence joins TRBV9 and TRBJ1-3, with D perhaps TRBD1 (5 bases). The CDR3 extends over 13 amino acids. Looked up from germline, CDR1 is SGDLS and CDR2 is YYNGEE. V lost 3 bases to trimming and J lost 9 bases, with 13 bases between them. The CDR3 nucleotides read TGTGCCAGCAGCGCCGAGGGGACGGCCACCATATATTTT. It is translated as CASSAEGTATIYF.

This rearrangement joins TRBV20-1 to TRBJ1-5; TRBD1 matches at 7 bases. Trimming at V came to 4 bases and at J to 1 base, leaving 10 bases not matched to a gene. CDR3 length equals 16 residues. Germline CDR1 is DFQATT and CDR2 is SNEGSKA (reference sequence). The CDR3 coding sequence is TGCAGTGCTATTAAAGGGGGCAGGGAGAGCAATCAGCCCCAGCATTTT. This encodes CSAIKGGRESNQPQHF.

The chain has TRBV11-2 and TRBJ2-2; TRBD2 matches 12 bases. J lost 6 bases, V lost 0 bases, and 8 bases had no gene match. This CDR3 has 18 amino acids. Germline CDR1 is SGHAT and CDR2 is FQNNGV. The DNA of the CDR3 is TGTGCCAGCAGCTTAGATCCCCCTAGCGGGGGGGCCCCCGGGGAGCTGTTTTTT. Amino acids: CASSLDPPSGGAPGELFF.

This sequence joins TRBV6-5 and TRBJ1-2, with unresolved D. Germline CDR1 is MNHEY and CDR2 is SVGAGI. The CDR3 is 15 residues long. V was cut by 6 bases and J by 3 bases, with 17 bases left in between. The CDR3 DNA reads TGTGCCAGCAGCGTACTCGCGAAGGGCGACTATGGCTACACCTTC. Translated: CASSVLAKGDYGYTF.

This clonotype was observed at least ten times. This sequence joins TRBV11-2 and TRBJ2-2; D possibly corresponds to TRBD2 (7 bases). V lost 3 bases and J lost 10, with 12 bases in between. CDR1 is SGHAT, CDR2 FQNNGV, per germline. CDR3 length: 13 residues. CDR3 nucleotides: TGTGCCAGCAGCTTGACGGGGGGCGCGGAGCTGTTTTTT. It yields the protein CASSLTGGAELFF.

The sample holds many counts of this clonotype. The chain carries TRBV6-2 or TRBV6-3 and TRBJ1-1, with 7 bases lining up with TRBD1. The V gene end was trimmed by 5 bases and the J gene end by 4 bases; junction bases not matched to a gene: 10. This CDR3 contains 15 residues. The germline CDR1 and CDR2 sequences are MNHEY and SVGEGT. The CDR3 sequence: CASSPLTGVGTEAFF. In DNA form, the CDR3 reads TGTGCCAGCAGTCCCCTCACAGGGGTTGGCACTGAAGCTTTCTTT.

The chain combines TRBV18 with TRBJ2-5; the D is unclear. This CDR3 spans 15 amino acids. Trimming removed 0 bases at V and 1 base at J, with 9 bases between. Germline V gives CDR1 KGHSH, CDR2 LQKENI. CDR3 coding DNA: TGTGCCAGCTCACCACCGCGCCTTGCCCAAGAGACCCAGTACTTC. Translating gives CASSPPRLAQETQYF.

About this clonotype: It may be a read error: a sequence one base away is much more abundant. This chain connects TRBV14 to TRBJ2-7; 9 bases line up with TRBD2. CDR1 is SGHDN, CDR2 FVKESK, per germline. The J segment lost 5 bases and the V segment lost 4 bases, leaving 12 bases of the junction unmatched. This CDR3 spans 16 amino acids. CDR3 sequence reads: CASSPTGAGGSNEQYF. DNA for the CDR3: TGTGCCAGCAGCCCGACAGGAGCGGGGGGTTCCAACGAGCAGTACTTC. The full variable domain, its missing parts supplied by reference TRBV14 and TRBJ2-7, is EAGVTQFPSHSVIEKGQTVTLRCDPISGHDNLYWYRRVMGKEIKFLLHFVKESKQDESGMPNNRFLAERTGGTYSTLKVQPAELEDSGVYFCASSPTGAGGSNEQYFGPGTRLTVT.

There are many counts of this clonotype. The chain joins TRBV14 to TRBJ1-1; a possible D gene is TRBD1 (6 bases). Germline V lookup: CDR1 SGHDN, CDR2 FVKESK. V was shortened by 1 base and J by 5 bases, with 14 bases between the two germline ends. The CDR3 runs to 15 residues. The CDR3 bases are TGTGCCAGCAGCCAAGCGCTCCAGGGGCGAACTGAAGCTTTCTTT. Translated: CASSQALQGRTEAFF.

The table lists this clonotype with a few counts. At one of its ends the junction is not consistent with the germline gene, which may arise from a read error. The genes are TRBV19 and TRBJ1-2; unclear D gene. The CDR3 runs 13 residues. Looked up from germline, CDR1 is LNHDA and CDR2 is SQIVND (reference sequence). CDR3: CASSQEESYDYTF. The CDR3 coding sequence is TGTGCCAGTAGTCAGGAGGAATCATATGACTACACCTTC.

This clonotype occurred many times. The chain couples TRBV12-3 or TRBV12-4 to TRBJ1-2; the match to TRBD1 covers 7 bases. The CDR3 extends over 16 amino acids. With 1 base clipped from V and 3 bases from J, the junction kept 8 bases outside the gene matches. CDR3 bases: TGTGCCAGCAGTTTAGAGACAGGGCCTACTGACTATGGCTACACCTTC. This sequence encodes CASSLETGPTDYGYTF.